This T cell receptor (beta chain) was captured by sequencing in a study of blood T cell repertoires in COVID-19. The overall study: The origin of the acute and convalescent COVID-19 samples was the United States, Italy and Spain. PBMCs, B-cell-depleted T cells, or T cells were the source of the cDNA or gDNA that made up the material.

How the authors handled the data: Estimated nucleated cell counts came from reference gene primer amplification. Only in-frame clones appear in the TCRdb table, and some are missing; sequencing was by immunoSEQ multiplex PCR. V and J calls and clone size are as listed in that table; D and trimming were resolved from the DNA. The data contain roughly 260,000 clones, more than 90% of them singletons. Enrolled during active infection, Seattle patients were then followed longitudinally. The material sequenced was peripheral blood. The clonotype comes from a person under 35 with COVID-19, enrolled during active disease.

The CDR3 nucleotides read TGTGCCAGCAGGACTAGTTCGGGCGGGGAGCTGTTTTTT. The encoded protein is CASRTSSGGELFF. The chain couples TRBV2 to TRBJ2-2; D is possibly TRBD2 (6 bases). CDR1 and CDR2 from the germline V gene are SNHLY and FYNNEI. The CDR3 is 13 amino acids. Trimming cost V 6 bases and J 7 bases, with 12 bases left between them.